This T cell receptor beta chain comes out of a study of regulatory T cells in long-lasting Graves disease. Construction of the TCR beta libraries employed iRepertoire HTBI primers in conjunction with Arm-PCR of CDR3 regions. TCRdb redid the calling of the multiplex PCR reads with MiXCR, one entry per CDR3 protein. The table has roughly 560,000 distinct CDR3 sequences, around 15% seen once. This sample's time point: newly diagnosed GD, antithyroid drugs for less than 3 months. Construction of the TCR library relied on RNA isolated from PBMCs. This sample also belongs to another study, concerning T cells in Graves' hyperthyroidism and ophthalmopathy.

Material: peripheral blood mononuclear cells (PBMCs), obtained at new diagnosis, from a patient treated with antithyroid drugs. The sequence derives from a middle-aged woman with Graves disease.

CDR3 amino acids: CASSLLTEGAWQPQHF. CDR3 sequence (DNA): TGTGCCAGCAGTTTATTGACTGAGGGGGCGTGGCAGCCCCAGCATTTT. V is TRBV28 and J is TRBJ1-5; TRBD1 matches 7 bases. The CDR3 extends over 16 amino acids. Germline CDR1 reads MDHEN; CDR2 reads SYDVKM. The J segment lost 7 bases and the V segment lost 1 base, leaving 10 bases of the junction unmatched.